This T cell receptor (beta chain) was sequenced in a study of cytomegalovirus exposure and HLA in healthy donors. Notes on the study in general: The study listed under 200 cytomegalovirus-associated TCR beta chains. Trimming of TCR beta V- and J-genes showed a link, identified in a later analysis, to a missense DCLRE1C variant.

There are 16 residues in the CDR3. V dropped 5 bases and J dropped 0 bases, with 15 bases sitting between them. CDR1 and CDR2 (germline): SGHTA, FQGNSA. Amplification used 60 Vbeta primers and 13 Jbeta primers. Only in-frame clones appear in the TCRdb table, and some are missing; sequencing was by immunoSEQ multiplex PCR. Of about 94,000 clones in the sample, about 80% were seen once. In the case of this clone: Its target is not known.

This sequence was found in a human donor in good health. Sequencing was done on a sample of PBMCs. The chain has TRBV7-2 and TRBJ2-3; no firm D call. CDR3 bases: TGTGCCAGCAGCCTGGCGACTTCTCCTAGCACAGATACGCAGTATTTT. Translated: CASSLATSPSTDTQYF.